The clone carrying this T cell receptor (beta chain) was seen only once. The sample originates from a study of blood T cell repertoires in COVID-19. The overall study: PBMCs, B-cell-depleted T cells, or T cells provided the cDNA or gDNA that made up the material.

This CDR3 is built from 13 residues. Trimming took 3 bases from V and 2 from J; bases not matched to a gene: 0. CDR1 is GTSNPN, CDR2 SVGIG, per germline (reference sequence). As originally analysed: Researchers report that nucleated cell counts were estimated from reference gene primer amplification. Sequencing was performed with immunoSEQ multiplex PCR; in TCRdb, only in-frame clones are kept and a portion is missing. The V and J calls and clone size are taken from that table; D and trimming were inferred from the DNA. Of 72,000 or so clones in the sample, more than 75% were seen once. V gene TRBV30 combines with J gene TRBJ1-2; 10 nucleotides line up with TRBD1. Specimen: peripheral blood. The TCR was taken from a woman aged 60-75 years with acute or convalescent COVID-19. The CDR3 is CAWRGQGNYGYTF. CDR3 bases: TGTGCCTGGAGGGGACAGGGGAACTATGGCTACACCTTC.